This T cell receptor (beta chain) derives from a study of blood T cell repertoires in COVID-19. Study summary: The United States, Italy and Spain were the sources of the acute and convalescent COVID-19 samples. The analysed material was cDNA or gDNA that came from T cells, B-cell-depleted T cells, or PBMCs.

Looked up from germline, CDR1 is ENHRY and CDR2 is SYGVKD. The CDR3 sequence is 16 residues long. J was trimmed by 1 base and V by 7 bases; bases with no gene match: 7. Profiling relied on immunoSEQ multiplex PCR, and the TCRdb table lists in-frame clones only, not all of them. The sample records 100,000 to 150,000 clones, around 82% being singletons. This chain joins TRBV10-3 and TRBJ1-3; 10 positions agree with TRBD1. Sequenced input: peripheral blood. The sequence was obtained from an elderly man with active or convalescent COVID-19. The CDR3, as DNA: TGTGCCATCAAACCCGGGACAGGGGCTTCTGGAAACACCATATATTTT. Protein sequence: CAIKPGTGASGNTIYF.